The T cell receptor beta chain under discussion was sequenced for a study of blood T cell repertoires in COVID-19. Across the whole study: Sites across the United States, Italy and Spain contributed samples from acute and convalescent COVID-19. PBMCs, B-cell-depleted T cells, or T cells were the source of the cDNA or gDNA that made up the material.

In the case of this clone: Other DNA sequences in this sample translate to the same CDR3.

In the original workflow: Cell counts per sample came from amplifying reference gene primers. TCRdb's copy holds only in-frame clones and misses some; the assay was immunoSEQ multiplex PCR. V and J calls and clone size are as listed in that table; D and trimming were resolved from the DNA. The sample lists tens of thousands of clones, roughly 86% occurring once. This sequence originates from a man in his fifties or sixties with active COVID-19. Sequencing was performed on peripheral blood.

CDR3 region: CASSYSRGEAFF. In nucleotides, the CDR3 is TGTGCCAGCAGTTACTCGAGGGGGGAAGCTTTCTTT. The rearrangement joins TRBV6-5 to TRBJ1-1, with D tentatively TRBD1 (6 bases). Germline-derived CDR1 and CDR2 are MNHEY and SVGAGI. The CDR3 has 12 amino acids. V dropped 0 bases and J dropped 8 bases, with 7 bases sitting between them.